These 19 T cell receptor beta chains came from one sample sequenced in a study of Ad26.COV2.S vaccination and SARS-CoV-2 variants. Indicated treatment: 15 to 20 received Ad26.COV2.S at low or high dose, single or two shots; 5 received placebo; per-sample allocation not given. Collection of samples fell on day 63 after the first vaccine or placebo injection. Sequencing used immunoSEQ multiplex PCR; TCRdb keeps in-frame clones, though not all of them. Of about 370,000 clones listed, about 88% were seen once; the top ten hold approximately 1.9%. The specimen was peripheral blood, collected in a trial of Ad26.COV2.S vaccine versus placebo. These receptors were taken from a person between 18 and 59 years old who received the Ad26.COV2.S COVID-19 vaccine or a placebo.

The V call is TRBV29-1, the J call TRBJ2-1; TRBD1 might be the D (5 bases). There are 13 residues in the CDR3. Germline CDR1 reads SQVTM; CDR2 reads ANQGSEA. V was trimmed by 4 bases and J by 4 bases, leaving 11 bases between them. CDR3 nucleotide sequence: TGCAGCGTTGGACAGACCGCATACAATGAGCAGTTCTTC. Protein sequence: CSVGQTAYNEQFF.

The chain joins TRBV7-2 to TRBJ1-1; D gene unclear. V was clipped by 2 bases and J by 2 bases, with 6 bases between them. Germline CDR1 and CDR2: SGHTA and FQGNSA. The CDR3 runs 13 residues. Written as DNA, the CDR3 is TGTGCCAGCAGCTTATCCCTCAACACTGAAGCTTTCTTT. Amino acid sequence: CASSLSLNTEAFF.

J is TRBJ2-1 and V is TRBV28; D is possibly TRBD2 (5 bases). Germline V lookup: CDR1 MDHEN, CDR2 SYDVKM. The CDR3 extends over 13 amino acids. The V gene lost 6 bases and the J gene lost 6 bases, with 12 bases spanning the gap. The CDR3 region is CASRAVLLNEQFF. The CDR3 DNA sequence: TGTGCCAGCAGAGCGGTTCTACTCAATGAGCAGTTCTTC.

The chain is built from TRBV28 and TRBJ1-2, with 8 bases fitting TRBD1. V shed 4 bases and J 7 bases; nucleotides not matched to a gene: 5. Germline CDR1 reads MDHEN; CDR2 reads SYDVKM. The CDR3 has 13 amino acids. The DNA of the CDR3 is TGTGCCAGCAGTTGGCAGGGGGCGGGTGGCTACACCTTC. It yields the protein CASSWQGAGGYTF.

The chain uses TRBV28 and TRBJ2-2, with 13 bases aligning to TRBD2. CDR1 and CDR2 (germline): MDHEN, SYDVKM. The CDR3 length is 21 residues. The trim removed 5 bases at V and 6 bases at J, leaving 21 bases unmatched. DNA for the CDR3: TGTGCCAGCAGTCTACCCTCCGGGACCTTCGGACTAGCGGGAGCCCCCGGGGAGCTGTTTTTT. Translating it yields CASSLPSGTFGLAGAPGELFF.

V is TRBV27 and J is TRBJ1-1; D ambiguous. Looked up from germline, CDR1 is MNHEY and CDR2 is SMNVEV (reference sequence). Trimming removed 0 bases from V and 0 bases from J, with 11 bases in between. The CDR3 length is 16 residues. The CDR3 nucleotides are TGTGCCAGCAGTTTATCGGGGAATGTAATGAACACTGAAGCTTTCTTT. This translates into CASSLSGNVMNTEAFF.

V and J are TRBV9 and TRBJ2-3, with TRBD2 matching 8 bases. Germline V lookup: CDR1 SGDLS, CDR2 YYNGEE. CDR3 length: 16 residues. The ends lost 0 bases at V and 5 bases at J; junction bases unmatched: 8. CDR3 region: CASSVDPGGLGDTQYF. CDR3 DNA: TGTGCCAGCAGCGTAGACCCGGGAGGGCTCGGAGATACGCAGTATTTT.

This chain connects TRBV28 to TRBJ2-1, with D perhaps matching TRBD2 (6 bases). CDR1 and CDR2 from the germline V gene are MDHEN and SYDVKM. The CDR3 loop spans 14 amino acids. Trimming removed 5 bases from V and 3 bases from J, with 11 bases in between. The CDR3 DNA is TGTGCCAGCAGTAAGGGACTCGACTACAATGAGCAGTTCTTC. As protein: CASSKGLDYNEQFF.

The chain is built from TRBV30 and TRBJ2-1; the match to TRBD1 covers 7 bases. V gave up 8 bases and J gave up 7 bases; unmatched junction bases: 14. The length of the CDR3 is 14 residues. In germline, CDR1 is GTSNPN, CDR2 SVGIG (reference sequence). Written as DNA, the CDR3 is TGTGCCGGCTCTATTTCCGGGACAGAAAATGAGCAGTTCTTC. Protein sequence: CAGSISGTENEQFF. Filled out from reference TRBV30 and TRBJ2-1, the complete variable domain reads SQTIHQWPATLVQPVGSPLSLECTVEGTSNPNLYWYRQAAGRGLQLLFYSVGIGQISSEVPQNLSASRPQDRQFILSSKKLLLSDSGFYLCAGSISGTENEQFFGPGTRLTVL.

This chain uses TRBV30 with TRBJ2-3; 10 bases line up with TRBD1. The J segment lost 6 bases and the V segment lost 3 bases, leaving 9 bases of the junction unmatched. The CDR3 loop spans 15 amino acids. Germline V CDR1 and CDR2: GTSNPN, SVGIG (reference sequence). The CDR3 reads CAWSLGTGDVDTQYF. The DNA for the CDR3 is TGTGCCTGGAGCCTGGGGACAGGGGATGTGGATACGCAGTATTTT. The full variable domain, with the rest looked up from reference TRBV30 and TRBJ2-3, is SQTIHQWPATLVQPVGSPLSLECTVEGTSNPNLYWYRQAAGRGLQLLFYSVGIGQISSEVPQNLSASRPQDRQFILSSKKLLLSDSGFYLCAWSLGTGDVDTQYFGPGTRLTVL.

The DNA of the CDR3 is TGTGCCAGCAGTGGGGCCCACTACGAGCAGTACTTC. This gives the protein CASSGAHYEQYF. The rearrangement uses TRBV6-2 or TRBV6-3 and TRBJ2-7, with a possible D match to TRBD1 (5 bases). The germline CDR1 and CDR2 sequences are MNHEY and SVGEGT. The CDR3 totals 12 residues. Trimming took 5 bases from V and 3 from J, leaving 8 bases between them.

The chain links TRBV11-2 to TRBJ2-1; no reliable D call. CDR3 size: 16 residues. Trimming pared 2 bases from V and 4 bases from J, leaving 15 bases between. CDR1 and CDR2 from the germline V gene are SGHAT and FQNNGV. This chain's CDR3 is CASSLSIPAPYNEQFF. The DNA for the CDR3 is TGTGCCAGCAGCTTATCAATCCCAGCGCCGTACAATGAGCAGTTCTTC.

The rearrangement links TRBV4-2 to TRBJ2-7; 13 nucleotides line up with TRBD2. V gave up 4 bases and J gave up 5 bases; unmatched junction bases: 8. CDR3 length: 16 residues. The germline CDR1 and CDR2 sequences are LGHNA and YNFKEQ. The DNA for the CDR3 is TGTGCCAGCAGCCCATCTACTAGCGGGAGGGTCCACGAGCAGTACTTC. This sequence encodes CASSPSTSGRVHEQYF.

The chain combines TRBV27 with TRBJ2-1; D not resolved. Germline V lookup: CDR1 MNHEY, CDR2 SMNVEV (reference sequence). Trimming shortened V by 4 bases and J by 6 bases, and 4 bases separated the two germline ends. There are 11 residues in the CDR3. The CDR3, as DNA: TGTGCCAGCAGTTCGTTCAATGAGCAGTTCTTC. Amino acids: CASSSFNEQFF.

CDR3 protein: CASSLSPGQGVYEQYF. The CDR3, as DNA: TGTGCCAGCAGCTTATCCCCGGGACAGGGGGTTTACGAGCAGTACTTC. The gene calls are TRBV11-2 and TRBJ2-7, with TRBD1 identical over 11 bases. The length of the CDR3 is 16 residues. CDR1 and CDR2 from the germline V gene are SGHAT and FQNNGV. V trimming: 2 bases; J trimming: 4 bases; junction bases outside the gene matches: 7.

The gene calls are TRBV5-6 and TRBJ2-6, with D perhaps given as TRBD1 or TRBD2 (5 bases each). Germline CDR1 SGHDT, CDR2 YYEEEE. The CDR3 is 18 residues long. Between the trimmed V and J ends, which lost 4 bases and 0 bases, there was a span of 17 bases. The CDR3: CASSHPGTWSSGANVLTF. CDR3 sequence (DNA): TGTGCCAGCAGCCACCCGGGGACCTGGAGCTCTGGGGCCAACGTCCTGACTTTC.

The chain couples TRBV18 to TRBJ1-1, with TRBD1 matching over 8 bases. This CDR3 region has 16 residues. With V trimmed by 3 bases and J by 2 bases, 8 bases remained unmatched. In germline, CDR1 is KGHSH, CDR2 LQKENI. CDR3 residues: CASSPLGQAPNTEAFF. CDR3 bases: TGTGCCAGCTCACCCCTGGGACAGGCCCCTAACACTGAAGCTTTCTTT. Filled out from reference TRBV18 and TRBJ1-1, the complete variable domain reads NAGVMQNPRHLVRRRGQEARLRCSPMKGHSHVYWYRQLPEEGLKFMVYLQKENIIDESGMPKERFSAEFPKEGPSILRIQQVVRGDSAAYFCASSPLGQAPNTEAFFGQGTRLTVV.

The chain employs TRBV19 and TRBJ1-3, with D tentatively TRBD1 (6 bases). This CDR3 comprises 13 residues. The germline gives CDR1 LNHDA, CDR2 SQIVND (reference sequence). The V end lost 7 bases, the J end lost 4 bases, and 11 bases lay between the germline ends. The DNA for the CDR3 is TGTGCCAGTACCCATGGACAGGGAAACACCATATATTTT. It specifies CASTHGQGNTIYF.

The V gene is TRBV27, the J gene TRBJ1-1; possibly TRBD1 for D (5 bases). Deletions cut 3 bases from V and 0 bases from J, with 8 bases between. The CDR3 totals 14 residues. Germline V lookup: CDR1 MNHEY, CDR2 SMNVEV (reference sequence). The CDR3 DNA reads TGTGCCAGCAGTTTTAAGGGGCTGAACACTGAAGCTTTCTTT. Its protein product is CASSFKGLNTEAFF.